This T cell receptor (beta chain) was profiled in a study of blood T cell repertoires in COVID-19 (dated by TCRdb to the early 2020s). The study in broad terms: Samples covering the acute and convalescent phases of COVID-19 were provided by collaborators in the United States, Italy and Spain. Subjects who had been exposed to COVID-19, were actively infected with it, or had recovered from it provided the deeply sampled blood TCRbeta repertoires that made up the dataset. Sample metadata almost always included a de-identified subject ID, COVID-19 status, age in years and sex. The repertoires were released in a freely available public database intended as a resource for research on the immune response to SARS-CoV-2. Samples were obtained from the ongoing ImmuneRACE study (first 160 participants) and from 1,254 subjects provided by 6 global collaborators. The prospective study material was composed of cDNA or gDNA derived from T cells, B-cell-depleted T cells, or PBMCs. Where available, HLA class I and class II types were obtained from metadata supplied by the sample provider rather than from assay-based typing.

What the research found in general, with its limitations: How much clinical and demographic metadata was included differed by source and by participant, and the metadata was provided uncurated.

In the prospective study, participants were about 18 to 100 years old, resided in about two dozen geographic areas of the United States, and were enrolled through a virtual design. To assign participants to cohorts, the prospective study relied on clinical history that participants themselves reported in a screening survey and a study questionnaire. Mobile phlebotomists in the prospective study collected whole blood, serum and a nasopharyngeal or oropharyngeal swab from every participant. Additional blood draws and questionnaires over an approximately two-month period could optionally be provided by prospective study participants. Before DNA extraction, prospective study blood samples were shipped either frozen or at room temperature. This clone has only one observation. Its antigen specificity is not known. Base-call qualities are not available, and no considerably larger clone is one nucleotide away.

Via the germline V gene, CDR1 is SGHRS and CDR2 YFSETQ. The V and J ends are trimmed by 2 bases and 3 bases, leaving 8 bases between them. The CDR3 holds 14 amino acids from the cysteine to the phenylalanine. The entry retains the CDR3 DNA only, 42 bases that are in frame from base 1. TCRbeta CDR3 regions were amplified from genomic DNA using the immunoSEQ Assay, a bias-controlled multiplex PCR. The published analysis was carried out like this. The number of nucleated cells in each sample was estimated by amplification of reference gene primers within the assay. To quantify the absolute abundance of each unique TCRbeta CDR3 rearrangement, sequence reads were collapsed and filtered. For each sample, productive Simpson clonality was calculated by taking the square root of Simpson's diversity index across productive rearrangements. Here the immuneACCESS table is served through TCRdb, limited to in-frame sequences with V and J called. Missing clones are a known gap in these copies; in checked studies unresolved V genes cover under half, and the rest lacks a known reason. The V and J calls and the clone size are those of that table, but D and trimming were determined from the DNA. This sample has 250,000 to 350,000 clones in its table, and 90% of those were observed once. About 1.7% of the sample rests with the top ten.

The TCR sequence derives from a woman aged 18-35 years with acute COVID-19. The rearranged chain carries TRBV5-1 and TRBJ1-4; 6 matching bases give a weak D call of TRBD1. The specimen sequenced was PBMCs or T cells enriched from blood (not recorded which). The DNA reads as follows: TGCGCCAGCAGCTTTACAGGGCCTAATGAAAAACTGTTTTTT. Translation gives CASSFTGPNEKLFF.